The clone carrying this TCR beta chain was picked up a small number of times. What it binds is not known. The entry originates in a study of blood T cells in healthy people across ages. CDR3 length equals 13 residues. Trimming took off 7 bases at V and 6 bases at J, with 12 bases between the two ends. Germline-derived CDR1 and CDR2 are ENHRY and SYGVKD. Through a sample-barcoded 5' primer and a J-beta primer mix, a second PCR was run for roughly 7 to 11 cycles. Each CDR3 protein is one row after TCRdb ran MiXCR on the 5' RACE reads. The top ten clones hold 7% to 9% of a sample with about 1,400,000 distinct CDR3 sequences, 42% of them seen once. Broader study findings: A roughly linear fall in TCR beta diversity per million T cells was seen with increasing age.

This TCR was sampled from a young woman in good health. The chain employs TRBV10-3 and TRBJ2-2; D is possibly TRBD2 (6 bases). The sequenced material came from blood. This CDR3 reads CAITYGGSGELFF. In DNA form, the CDR3 reads TGTGCCATCACTTACGGGGGTTCCGGGGAGCTGTTTTTT.